The 7 T cell receptor beta chains below all came from one sample that was sequenced in a study of blood T cells in healthy people across ages. Together with a sample-barcoded 5' primer, a J-beta primer mix was included in a second PCR lasting about 6 to 12 cycles. Each CDR3 protein is one row after TCRdb ran MiXCR on the 5' RACE reads. The sample carries some 370,000 distinct CDR3 sequences, 45% to 60% recorded once. Sequencing was carried out using blood. Source of these receptors: a man aged 55 to 69 in good health.

The chain links TRBV18 to TRBJ2-7; D possibly corresponds to TRBD1 (6 bases). CDR3 length: 14 amino acids. V shed 6 bases and J shed 5 bases, with 17 bases lying between them. The germline V gene encodes CDR1 KGHSH and CDR2 LQKENI. The CDR3 reads CASSDQLGADEQYF. In DNA form, the CDR3 reads TGTGCCAGCTCCGACCAGTTGGGGGCCGACGAGCAGTACTTC.

This clonotype was counted ten times or more. This chain uses TRBV4-3 with TRBJ2-3; D is tentatively TRBD1 or TRBD2 (6 bases each). CDR3 length: 16 amino acids. CDR1 LGHNA and CDR2 YSLEER come from the germline V gene. Trimming removed 0 bases from V and 5 bases from J, with 15 bases in between. The CDR3 sequence: CASSQDLSGAGDTQYF. CDR3 DNA: TGCGCCAGCAGCCAAGATCTTTCGGGGGCCGGAGATACGCAGTATTTT.

This sequence joins TRBV6-6 and TRBJ2-7; 8 positions match TRBD2. Germline V gene sequence: CDR1 MNHNY, CDR2 SVGAGI (reference sequence). V dropped 10 bases and J dropped 3; count of bases not matched to a gene: 2. The CDR3 is made up of 11 amino acids. CDR3 residues: CAIRGGYEQYF. DNA for the CDR3: TGTGCCATACGGGGGGGCTACGAGCAGTACTTC.

This clonotype was seen a handful of times. The chain employs TRBV7-8 and TRBJ2-7; 7 bases fit TRBD1. This CDR3 has 13 amino acids. J lost 3 bases, V lost 5 bases, and 4 bases had no gene match. The V gene's germline CDR1 is SGHVS and CDR2 FQNEAQ. Here the CDR3 DNA reads TGTGCCAGCAGCCCGGGACAGCTCTACGAGCAGTACTTC. Translating it yields CASSPGQLYEQYF. The variable domain in full, completed from reference TRBV7-8 and TRBJ2-7, reads GAGVSQSPRYKVAKRGQDVALRCDPISGHVSLFWYQQALGQGPEFLTYFQNEAQLDKSGLPSDRFFAERPEGSVSTLKIQRTQQEDSAVYLCASSPGQLYEQYFGPGTRLTVT.

This clonotype was seen more than once but under ten times. Sequence at one end of the junction differs from germline and may be a read error. The V call is TRBV7-7, the J call TRBJ2-2; D call uncertain. The CDR3 covers 14 residues. Looked up from germline, CDR1 is SSHAT and CDR2 is FNYEAQ (reference sequence). CDR3 in amino acids: CASSLRQNTGELFF. The CDR3 DNA sequence: TGTGCTAGCAGCTTAAGGCAGAACACCGGGGAGCTGTTTTTT.

The V gene is TRBV12-3 or TRBV12-4, the J gene TRBJ2-2; D not certain. CDR3 length: 15 amino acids. With 3 bases removed from V and 6 bases from J, the gap between germline ends came to 14 bases. Here the CDR3 reads CASSFYMGSAGELFF. CDR3 nucleotides: TGTGCCAGCAGTTTTTACATGGGTTCGGCCGGGGAGCTGTTTTTT.

The chain links TRBV28 to TRBJ1-2, with D perhaps matching TRBD1 (5 bases). Between the trimmed V and J ends, which lost 1 base and 8 bases, there was a span of 14 bases. The CDR3 sequence is 14 residues long. The V gene's germline CDR1 is MDHEN and CDR2 SYDVKM. The CDR3 coding sequence is TGTGCCAGCAGTTTATTCCGTCAGGGTGGCGGCTACACCTTC. It codes for CASSLFRQGGGYTF.